The clone carrying this TCR beta chain showed up many times. With a duration under 2 months, the hyperthyroidism was newly diagnosed in patients aged 18 to 65. PBMCs were derived from 10 ml fresh peripheral blood. RNA transcripts provided the source from which TCR beta CDR3 regions were amplified. TCR CDR3 underwent first-round RT-PCR with the HTBI primer set. MiXCR was run by TCRdb on the multiplex PCR reads, yielding one entry per CDR3 protein. The profile covers 650,000 to 850,000 distinct CDR3 sequences, with 15% to 20% appearing a single time and 16% taken by the ten largest. This CDR3 has 15 amino acids. Germline CDR1 reads MGHRA; CDR2 reads YSYEKL. V lost 0 bases, J lost 0 bases, and 6 bases lay in between. This sample was taken from a study of T cells in Graves' hyperthyroidism and ophthalmopathy. About the research overall: Prior to any treatment, at the point of initial diagnosis, peripheral blood was collected.

The chain recombines TRBV4-1 with TRBJ1-5; D is ambiguous. The sample was blood. The TCR was taken from a woman aged 45-65 years with Graves' hyperthyroidism that later progressed to Graves' ophthalmopathy. The CDR3 nucleotides read TGCGCCAGCAGCCAAGATGGGTATAGCAATCAGCCCCAGCATTTT. It translates to CASSQDGYSNQPQHF.